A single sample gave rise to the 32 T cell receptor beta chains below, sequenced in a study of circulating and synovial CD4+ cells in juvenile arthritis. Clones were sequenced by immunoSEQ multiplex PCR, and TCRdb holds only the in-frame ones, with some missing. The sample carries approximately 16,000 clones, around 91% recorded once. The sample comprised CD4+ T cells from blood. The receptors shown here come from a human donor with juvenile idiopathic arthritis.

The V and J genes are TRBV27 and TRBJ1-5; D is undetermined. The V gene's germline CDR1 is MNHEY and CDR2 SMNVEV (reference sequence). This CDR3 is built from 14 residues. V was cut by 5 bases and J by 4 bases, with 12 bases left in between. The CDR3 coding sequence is TGTGCCAGCAGTCCTACAGAGCCTAATCAGCCCCAGCATTTT. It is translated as CASSPTEPNQPQHF.

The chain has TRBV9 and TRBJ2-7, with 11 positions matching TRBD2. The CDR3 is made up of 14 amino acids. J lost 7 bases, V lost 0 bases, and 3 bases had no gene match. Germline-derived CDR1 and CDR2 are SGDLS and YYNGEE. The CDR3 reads CASSVVGTSGEQYF. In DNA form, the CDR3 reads TGTGCCAGCAGCGTAGTTGGGACTAGCGGAGAGCAGTACTTC.

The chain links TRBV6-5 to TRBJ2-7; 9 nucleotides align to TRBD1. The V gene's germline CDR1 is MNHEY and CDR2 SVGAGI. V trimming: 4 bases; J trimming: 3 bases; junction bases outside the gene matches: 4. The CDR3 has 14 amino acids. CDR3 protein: CASSSGQGRYEQYF. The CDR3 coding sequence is TGTGCCAGCAGTTCAGGACAGGGGCGCTACGAGCAGTACTTC.

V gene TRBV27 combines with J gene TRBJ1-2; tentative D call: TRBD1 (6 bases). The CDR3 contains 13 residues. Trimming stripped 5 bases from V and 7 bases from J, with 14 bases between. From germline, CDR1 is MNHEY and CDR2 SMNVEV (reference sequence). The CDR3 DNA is TGTGCCAGCAGTCCGACAGGACTGGGTGGCTACACCTTC. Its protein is CASSPTGLGGYTF.

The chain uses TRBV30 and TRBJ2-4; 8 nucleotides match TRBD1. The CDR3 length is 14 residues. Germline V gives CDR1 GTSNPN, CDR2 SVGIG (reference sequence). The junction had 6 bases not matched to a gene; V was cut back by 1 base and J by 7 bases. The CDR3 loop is CAWSAGQGWNIQYF. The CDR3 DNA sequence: TGTGCCTGGAGTGCTGGACAGGGCTGGAACATTCAGTACTTC.

CDR3 sequence: CASSLDRWEYEQYF. DNA for the CDR3: TGTGCCAGCAGCTTAGATCGGTGGGAGTACGAGCAGTACTTC. The rearrangement links TRBV11-2 to TRBJ2-7; maybe TRBD2 (5 bases). V lost 0 bases to trimming and J lost 4 bases, with 10 bases between them. CDR3 size: 14 residues. Germline V lookup: CDR1 SGHAT, CDR2 FQNNGV.

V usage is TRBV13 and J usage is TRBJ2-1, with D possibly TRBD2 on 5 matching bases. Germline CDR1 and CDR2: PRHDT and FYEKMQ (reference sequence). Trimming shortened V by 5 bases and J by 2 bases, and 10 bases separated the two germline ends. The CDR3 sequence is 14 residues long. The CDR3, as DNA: TGTGCCAGCAGCCCTCTGACTACCTACAATGAGCAGTTCTTC. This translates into CASSPLTTYNEQFF.

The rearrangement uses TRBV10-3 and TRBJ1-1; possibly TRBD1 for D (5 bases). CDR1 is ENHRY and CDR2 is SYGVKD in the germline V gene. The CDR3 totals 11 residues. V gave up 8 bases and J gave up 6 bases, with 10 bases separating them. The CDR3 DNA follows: TGTGCCATCGGGGGGTTCGCTGAAGCTTTCTTT. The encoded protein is CAIGGFAEAFF.

The CDR3: CASSSYRGLGYGYTF. The CDR3 DNA is TGTGCCAGCAGTTCCTACAGGGGGCTGGGGTATGGCTACACCTTC. This chain joins TRBV6-5 and TRBJ1-2; 9 nucleotides line up with TRBD1. The germline gives CDR1 MNHEY, CDR2 SVGAGI. Trimming at V came to 4 bases and at J to 5 bases, leaving 8 bases not matched to a gene. The CDR3 is 15 residues long.

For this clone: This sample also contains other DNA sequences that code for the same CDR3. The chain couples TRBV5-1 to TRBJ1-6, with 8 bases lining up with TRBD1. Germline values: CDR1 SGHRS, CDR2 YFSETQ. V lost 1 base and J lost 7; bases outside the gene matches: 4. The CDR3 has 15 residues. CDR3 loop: CASSLQGAGNSPLHF. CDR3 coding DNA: TGCGCCAGCAGCTTGCAGGGGGCGGGGAATTCACCCCTCCACTTT.

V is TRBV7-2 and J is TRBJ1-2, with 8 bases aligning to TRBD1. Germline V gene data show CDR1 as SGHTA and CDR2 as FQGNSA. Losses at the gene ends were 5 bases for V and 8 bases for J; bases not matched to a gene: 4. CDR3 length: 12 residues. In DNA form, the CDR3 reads TGTGCCAGCAGCCTGGACAGGGCGGGCTACACCTTC. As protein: CASSLDRAGYTF.

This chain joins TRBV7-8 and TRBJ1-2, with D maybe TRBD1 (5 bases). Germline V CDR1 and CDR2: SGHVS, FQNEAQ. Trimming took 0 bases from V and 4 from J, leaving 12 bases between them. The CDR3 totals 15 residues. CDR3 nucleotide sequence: TGTGCCAGCAGCTTAGCCCAGGGCCTACGCTATGGCTACACCTTC. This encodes CASSLAQGLRYGYTF. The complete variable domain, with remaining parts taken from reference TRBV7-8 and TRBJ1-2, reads GAGVSQSPRYKVAKRGQDVALRCDPISGHVSLFWYQQALGQGPEFLTYFQNEAQLDKSGLPSDRFFAERPEGSVSTLKIQRTQQEDSAVYLCASSLAQGLRYGYTFGSGTRLTVV.

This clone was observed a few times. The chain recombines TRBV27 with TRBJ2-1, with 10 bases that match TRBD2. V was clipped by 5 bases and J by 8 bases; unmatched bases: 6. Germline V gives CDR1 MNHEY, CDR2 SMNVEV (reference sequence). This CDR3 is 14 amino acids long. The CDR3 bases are TGTGCCAGCAGTATCAGCGGGAGGGCCGATGAGCAGTTCTTC. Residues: CASSISGRADEQFF.

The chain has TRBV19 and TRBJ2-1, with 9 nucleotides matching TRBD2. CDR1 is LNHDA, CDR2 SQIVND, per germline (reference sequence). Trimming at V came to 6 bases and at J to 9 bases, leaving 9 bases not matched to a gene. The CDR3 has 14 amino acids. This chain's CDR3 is CASRIQREEVEQFF. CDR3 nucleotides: TGTGCCAGTAGGATCCAGCGGGAGGAGGTTGAGCAGTTCTTC. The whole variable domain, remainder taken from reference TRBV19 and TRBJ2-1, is DGGITQSPKYLFRKEGQNVTLSCEQNLNHDAMYWYRQDPGQGLRLIYYSQIVNDFQKGDIAEGYSVSREKKESFPLTVTSAQKNPTAFYLCASRIQREEVEQFFGPGTRLTVL.

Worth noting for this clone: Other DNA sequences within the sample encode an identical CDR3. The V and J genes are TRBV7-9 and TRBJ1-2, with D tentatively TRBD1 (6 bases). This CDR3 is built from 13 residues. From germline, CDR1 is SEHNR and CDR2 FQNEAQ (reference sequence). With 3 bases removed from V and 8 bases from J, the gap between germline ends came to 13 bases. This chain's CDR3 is CASSLLTGQGYTF. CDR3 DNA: TGTGCCAGCAGCTTGTTAACAGGGCAGGGCTACACCTTC.

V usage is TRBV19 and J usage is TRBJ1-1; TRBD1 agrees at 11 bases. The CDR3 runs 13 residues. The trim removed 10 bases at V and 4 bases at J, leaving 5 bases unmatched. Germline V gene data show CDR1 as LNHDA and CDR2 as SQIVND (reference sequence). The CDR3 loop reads CATLGQGGTEAFF. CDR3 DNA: TGTGCCACCTTGGGACAGGGGGGCACTGAAGCTTTCTTT.

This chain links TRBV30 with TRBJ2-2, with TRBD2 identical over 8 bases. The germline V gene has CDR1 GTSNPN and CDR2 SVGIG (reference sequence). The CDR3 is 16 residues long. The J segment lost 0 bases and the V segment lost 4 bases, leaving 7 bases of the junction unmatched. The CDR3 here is CAWKWLSGANTGELFF. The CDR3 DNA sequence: TGTGCCTGGAAGTGGCTTAGCGGGGCGAACACCGGGGAGCTGTTTTTT.

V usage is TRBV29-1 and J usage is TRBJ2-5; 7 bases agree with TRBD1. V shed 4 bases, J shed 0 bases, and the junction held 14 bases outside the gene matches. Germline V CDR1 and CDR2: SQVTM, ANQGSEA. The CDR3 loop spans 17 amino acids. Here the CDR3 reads CSVGGVTGTEYQETQYF. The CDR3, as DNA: TGCAGCGTTGGTGGGGTCACCGGGACAGAGTACCAAGAGACCCAGTACTTC.

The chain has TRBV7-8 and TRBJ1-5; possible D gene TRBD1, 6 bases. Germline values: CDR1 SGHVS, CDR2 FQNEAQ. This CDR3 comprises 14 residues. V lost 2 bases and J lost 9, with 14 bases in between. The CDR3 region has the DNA TGTGCCAGCAGCTTACCCCGGCTAGGGGGGCCCCAGCATTTT. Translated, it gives CASSLPRLGGPQHF. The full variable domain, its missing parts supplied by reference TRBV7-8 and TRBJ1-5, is GAGVSQSPRYKVAKRGQDVALRCDPISGHVSLFWYQQALGQGPEFLTYFQNEAQLDKSGLPSDRFFAERPEGSVSTLKIQRTQQEDSAVYLCASSLPRLGGPQHFGDGTRLSIL.

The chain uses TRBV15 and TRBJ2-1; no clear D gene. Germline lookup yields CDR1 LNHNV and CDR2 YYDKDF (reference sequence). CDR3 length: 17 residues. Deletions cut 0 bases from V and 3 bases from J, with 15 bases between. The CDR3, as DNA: TGTGCCACCAGCAGAGATCCAGGCACAGAGCTCTACAATGAGCAGTTCTTC. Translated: CATSRDPGTELYNEQFF.

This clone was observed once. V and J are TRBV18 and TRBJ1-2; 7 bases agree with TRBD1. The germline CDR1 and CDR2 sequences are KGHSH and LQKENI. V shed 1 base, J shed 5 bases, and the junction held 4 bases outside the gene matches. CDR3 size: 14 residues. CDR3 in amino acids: CASSPQGARYGYTF. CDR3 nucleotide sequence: TGTGCCAGCTCACCACAGGGGGCGCGTTATGGCTACACCTTC. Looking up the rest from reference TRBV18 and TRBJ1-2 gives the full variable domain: NAGVMQNPRHLVRRRGQEARLRCSPMKGHSHVYWYRQLPEEGLKFMVYLQKENIIDESGMPKERFSAEFPKEGPSILRIQQVVRGDSAAYFCASSPQGARYGYTFGSGTRLTVV.

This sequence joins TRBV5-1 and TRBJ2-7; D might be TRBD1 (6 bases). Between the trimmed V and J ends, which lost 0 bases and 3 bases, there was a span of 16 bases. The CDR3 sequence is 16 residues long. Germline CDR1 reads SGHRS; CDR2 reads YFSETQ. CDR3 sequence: CASSLDGQGSNYEQYF. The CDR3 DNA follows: TGCGCCAGCAGCTTGGATGGTCAGGGGTCTAACTACGAGCAGTACTTC.

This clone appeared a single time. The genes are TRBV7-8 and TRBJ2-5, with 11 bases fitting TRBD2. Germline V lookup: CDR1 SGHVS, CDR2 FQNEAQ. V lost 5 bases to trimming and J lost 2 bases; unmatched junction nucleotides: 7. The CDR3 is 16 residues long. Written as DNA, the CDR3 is TGTGCCAGCAGCCGGGAGACTAGCGGGGCACAAGAGACCCAGTACTTC. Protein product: CASSRETSGAQETQYF. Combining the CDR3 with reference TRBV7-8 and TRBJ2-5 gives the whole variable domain GAGVSQSPRYKVAKRGQDVALRCDPISGHVSLFWYQQALGQGPEFLTYFQNEAQLDKSGLPSDRFFAERPEGSVSTLKIQRTQQEDSAVYLCASSRETSGAQETQYFGPGTRLLVL.

The CDR3 DNA sequence: TGTGCCAGCAGCTTAAACACGGGGGCCAACGTCCTGACTTTC. Translated: CASSLNTGANVLTF. The chain recombines TRBV7-8 with TRBJ2-6; D is unclear. Germline CDR1 SGHVS, CDR2 FQNEAQ. The CDR3 has 14 residues. The ends were cut back, 2 bases at V and 4 bases at J, with 6 bases in the middle.

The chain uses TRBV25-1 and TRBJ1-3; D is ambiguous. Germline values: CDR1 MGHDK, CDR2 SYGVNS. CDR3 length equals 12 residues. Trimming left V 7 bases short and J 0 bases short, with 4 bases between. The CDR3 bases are TGTGCCAGCAAGAGCTCTGGAAACACCATATATTTT. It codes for CASKSSGNTIYF. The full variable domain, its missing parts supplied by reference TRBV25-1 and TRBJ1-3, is EADIYQTPRYLVIGTGKKITLECSQTMGHDKMYWYQQDPGMELHLIHYSYGVNSTEKGDLSSESTVSRIRTEHFPLTLESARPSHTSQYLCASKSSGNTIYFGEGSWLTVV.

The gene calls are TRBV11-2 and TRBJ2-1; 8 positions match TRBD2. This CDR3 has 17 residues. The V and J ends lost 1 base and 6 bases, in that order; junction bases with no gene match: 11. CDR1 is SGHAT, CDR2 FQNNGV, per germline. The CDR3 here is CASSLGLWRGASNEQFF. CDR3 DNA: TGTGCCAGCAGCTTAGGTCTATGGCGGGGGGCCAGCAATGAGCAGTTCTTC.

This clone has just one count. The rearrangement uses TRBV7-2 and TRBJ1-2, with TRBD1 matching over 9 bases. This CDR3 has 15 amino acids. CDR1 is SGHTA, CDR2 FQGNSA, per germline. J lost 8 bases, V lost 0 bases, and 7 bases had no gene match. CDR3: CASSLASGQGSGYTF. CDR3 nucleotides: TGTGCCAGCAGCTTAGCGTCGGGACAGGGTAGCGGCTACACCTTC.

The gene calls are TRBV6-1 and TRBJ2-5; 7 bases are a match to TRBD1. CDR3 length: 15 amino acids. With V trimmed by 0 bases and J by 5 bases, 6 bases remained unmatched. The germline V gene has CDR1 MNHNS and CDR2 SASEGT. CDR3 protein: CASSEAAQGVETQYF. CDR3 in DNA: TGTGCCAGCAGTGAAGCGGCGCAGGGGGTGGAGACCCAGTACTTC.

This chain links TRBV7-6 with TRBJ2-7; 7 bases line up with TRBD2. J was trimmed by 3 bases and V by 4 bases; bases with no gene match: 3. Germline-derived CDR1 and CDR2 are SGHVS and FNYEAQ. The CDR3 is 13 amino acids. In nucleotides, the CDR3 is TGTGCCAGCAGCTCCCGGACTAGCTACGAGCAGTACTTC. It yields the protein CASSSRTSYEQYF. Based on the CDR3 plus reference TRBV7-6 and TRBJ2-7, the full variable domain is GAGVSQSPRYKVTKRGQDVALRCDPISGHVSLYWYRQALGQGPEFLTYFNYEAQQDKSGLPNDRFSAERPEGSISTLTIQRTEQRDSAMYRCASSSRTSYEQYFGPGTRLTVT.

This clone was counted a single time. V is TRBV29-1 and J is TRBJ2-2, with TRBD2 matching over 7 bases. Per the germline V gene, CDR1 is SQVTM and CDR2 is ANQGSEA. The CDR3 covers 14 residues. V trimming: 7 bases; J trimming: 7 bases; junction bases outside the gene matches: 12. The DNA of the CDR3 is TGCAGCGCCGCCTCCGGGACGGGGGGCGGGGAGCTGTTTTTT. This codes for CSAASGTGGGELFF.

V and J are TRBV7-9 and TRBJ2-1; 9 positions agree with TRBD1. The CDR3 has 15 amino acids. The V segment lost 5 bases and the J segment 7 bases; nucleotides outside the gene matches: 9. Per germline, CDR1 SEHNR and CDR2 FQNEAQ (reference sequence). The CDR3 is CASSPSRDRANEQFF. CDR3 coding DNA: TGTGCCAGCAGCCCCTCTCGGGACAGGGCGAATGAGCAGTTCTTC. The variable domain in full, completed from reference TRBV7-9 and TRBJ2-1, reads DTGVSQNPRHKITKRGQNVTFRCDPISEHNRLYWYRQTLGQGPEFLTYFQNEAQLEKSRLLSDRFSAERPKGSFSTLEIQRTEQGDSAMYLCASSPSRDRANEQFFGPGTRLTVL.

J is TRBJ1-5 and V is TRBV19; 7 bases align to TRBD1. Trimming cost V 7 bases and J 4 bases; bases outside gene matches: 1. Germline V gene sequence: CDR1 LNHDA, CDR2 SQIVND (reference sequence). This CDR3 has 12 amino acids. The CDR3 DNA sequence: TGTGCCAGTACGGGACAGAATCAGCCCCAGCATTTT. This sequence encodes CASTGQNQPQHF.